The 16 T cell receptor beta chains listed next were all sequenced from one sample in a study of a mutant IDH1 vaccine in newly diagnosed glioma. Time point described: week 23, last vaccination. In the vaccine, a single dose held 300 ug of the mutant IDH1 20-mer peptide, along with topical imiquimod. Profiled with immunoSEQ multiplex PCR; TCRdb holds only in-frame clones, not every one. This sample has roughly 45,000 clones, with around 85% found just once. Their antigens are not known. Here the sequenced sample was PBMCs, taken from a glioma patient whose treatment included an IDH1 peptide vaccine. These receptors were taken from a woman aged 18-29 years with glioma. Some clones in this sample may be carry-over from other donors' samples.

This clone was counted only a few times. V gene TRBV30 combines with J gene TRBJ1-4; D remains unclear. Trimming took 5 bases from V and 0 from J, leaving 7 bases between them. CDR3 size: 13 residues. In germline, CDR1 is GTSNPN, CDR2 SVGIG (reference sequence). The CDR3 nucleotides are TGTGCCTGGCGTAGAGCAACTAATGAAAAACTGTTTTTT. This codes for CAWRRATNEKLFF.

CDR3 residues: CASSFGAGADTQYF. The DNA for the CDR3 is TGTGCCAGCAGCTTCGGGGCGGGAGCAGATACGCAGTATTTT. The genes are TRBV5-4 and TRBJ2-3; 7 positions agree with TRBD2. Germline-derived CDR1 and CDR2 are SGHNT and YYREEE (reference sequence). With 2 bases clipped from V and 4 bases from J, the junction kept 4 bases outside the gene matches. The CDR3 is 14 residues long.

This clone was seen only once. The J gene is TRBJ2-6, the V gene TRBV6-5; 8 bases agree with TRBD1. J gave up 6 bases and V 2 bases, and 6 bases lay outside the gene matches. The CDR3 runs to 16 residues. CDR1 is MNHEY and CDR2 is SVGAGI in the germline V gene. CDR3 nucleotide sequence: TGTGCCAGCAGTTACCGGGACAGGCGATCGGCCAACGTCCTGACTTTC. Protein product: CASSYRDRRSANVLTF.

The rearrangement links TRBV18 to TRBJ1-2; no reliable D call. The V gene lost 4 bases and the J gene lost 4 bases, with 13 bases spanning the gap. Germline V gives CDR1 KGHSH, CDR2 LQKENI. CDR3 size: 14 residues. This chain's CDR3 is CASSQILFSYGYTF. CDR3 nucleotide sequence: TGTGCCAGCTCACAGATTCTGTTCTCCTATGGCTACACCTTC.

The rearrangement uses TRBV6-1 and TRBJ1-2; no clear D gene. Trimming took 6 bases from V and 8 from J, leaving 16 bases between them. The germline gives CDR1 MNHNS, CDR2 SASEGT. The CDR3 is 13 residues long. The CDR3 region is CASSADWARGYTF. The CDR3 DNA reads as TGTGCCAGCAGCGCCGACTGGGCACGGGGCTACACCTTC.

The V call is TRBV29-1, the J call TRBJ1-1; D is uncertain. Germline V gives CDR1 SQVTM, CDR2 ANQGSEA. Trimming removed 6 bases at V and 1 base at J, with 12 bases between. The CDR3 totals 13 residues. In nucleotides, the CDR3 is TGCAGCGTCCCCCGCGCTAGGAACACTGAAGCTTTCTTT. It codes for CSVPRARNTEAFF.

The rearrangement uses TRBV7-3 and TRBJ2-1; D uncertain. Germline V lookup: CDR1 SGHTA, CDR2 FQGTGA. The CDR3 runs 14 residues. V shed 5 bases and J shed 6 bases, with 14 bases lying between them. This CDR3 is CASSPGSPFNEQFF. The CDR3 DNA follows: TGTGCCAGCAGCCCCGGGTCCCCCTTCAATGAGCAGTTCTTC.

This clone is medium-sized within its sample. The chain carries TRBV7-2 and TRBJ1-5; tentative D call: TRBD1 (5 bases). Germline loops: CDR1 SGHTA, CDR2 FQGNSA. V was pared by 5 bases and J by 1 base, with 9 bases between. The CDR3 loop spans 14 amino acids. DNA of the CDR3: TGTGCCAGCAGCACCGGACACAGCAATCAGCCCCAGCATTTT. This gives the protein CASSTGHSNQPQHF.

The chain carries TRBV19 and TRBJ2-5; 9 nucleotides match TRBD2. The CDR3 is made up of 17 amino acids. Germline V gene lookup returns CDR1 LNHDA and CDR2 SQIVND (reference sequence). V lost 3 bases to trimming and J lost 3 bases; unmatched junction nucleotides: 11. The CDR3 is CASSIWVGGRAEETQYF. Here the CDR3 DNA reads TGTGCCAGTAGTATTTGGGTAGGCGGGAGGGCCGAAGAGACCCAGTACTTC.

The table lists this clone with a count of one. The chain recombines TRBV28 with TRBJ1-5; D is unclear. Germline V gives CDR1 MDHEN, CDR2 SYDVKM. V was clipped by 6 bases and J by 0 bases, with 12 bases between them. CDR3 length: 15 amino acids. CDR3 sequence: CASRRRLGSNQPQHF. CDR3 nucleotide sequence: TGTGCCAGCAGGAGAAGATTAGGTAGCAATCAGCCCCAGCATTTT.

This chain connects TRBV11-2 to TRBJ2-2; unclear D gene. The CDR3 consists of 14 residues. CDR1 SGHAT and CDR2 FQNNGV come from the germline V gene. The V gene lost 5 bases and the J gene lost 6 bases, with 13 bases spanning the gap. The CDR3 DNA reads as TGTGCCAGCAGCCTTTGGACGGTCCCCGGGGAGCTGTTTTTT. It specifies CASSLWTVPGELFF. The entire variable domain, with the rest obtained from reference TRBV11-2 and TRBJ2-2, is as follows: EAGVAQSPRYKIIEKRQSVAFWCNPISGHATLYWYQQILGQGPKLLIQFQNNGVVDDSQLPKDRFSAERLKGVDSTLKIQPAKLEDSAVYLCASSLWTVPGELFFGEGSRLTVL.

The chain combines TRBV27 with TRBJ2-3; 8 bases agree with TRBD2. Germline V gene data show CDR1 as MNHEY and CDR2 as SMNVEV (reference sequence). The CDR3 loop spans 16 amino acids. Trimming at V came to 1 base and at J to 3 bases, leaving 6 bases not matched to a gene. The CDR3 bases are TGTGCCAGCAGTTTATTTCCGGGAGGGGGTACAGATACGCAGTATTTT. It is translated as CASSLFPGGGTDTQYF.

The chain recombines TRBV13 with TRBJ1-2, with 7 bases aligning to TRBD1. The CDR3 runs to 14 residues. Trimming at V came to 2 bases and at J to 1 base, leaving 1 base not matched to a gene. Per germline, CDR1 PRHDT and CDR2 FYEKMQ (reference sequence). CDR3 sequence reads: CASSLWDSNYGYTF. The CDR3 bases are TGTGCCAGCAGCTTATGGGACAGTAACTATGGCTACACCTTC.

V and J are TRBV10-2 and TRBJ2-7, with 12 bases matching TRBD2. The CDR3 is 14 residues long. Germline values: CDR1 WSHSY, CDR2 SAAADI. V lost 10 bases, J lost 3 bases, and 7 bases stayed unmatched. The CDR3 spells CATSTSGSGYEQYF. In nucleotides, the CDR3 is TGCGCCACCTCGACTAGCGGGAGTGGCTACGAGCAGTACTTC.

V gene TRBV5-6 combines with J gene TRBJ1-2, with D perhaps matching TRBD1 (5 bases). The germline V and J ends were trimmed by 4 bases and 4 bases, with 11 bases remaining between them. Per germline, CDR1 SGHDT and CDR2 YYEEEE. This CDR3 comprises 13 residues. The CDR3 DNA sequence: TGTGCCAGCAGCCCACAGGAACCCTATGGCTACACCTTC. Residues: CASSPQEPYGYTF.

CDR3 residues: CASSLGRAPSYNEQFF. DNA of the CDR3: TGTGCCAGCAGCCTTGGGAGGGCGCCCTCCTACAATGAGCAGTTCTTC. The gene calls are TRBV5-4 and TRBJ2-1; 7 nucleotides agree with TRBD2. V trimming: 4 bases; J trimming: 0 bases; junction bases outside the gene matches: 7. CDR1 and CDR2 (germline): SGHNT, YYREEE (reference sequence). The CDR3 is made up of 16 amino acids. The entire variable domain, with the rest obtained from reference TRBV5-4 and TRBJ2-1, is as follows: ETGVTQSPTHLIKTRGQQVTLRCSSQSGHNTVSWYQQALGQGPQFIFQYYREEENGRGNFPPRFSGLQFPNYSSELNVNALELDDSALYLCASSLGRAPSYNEQFFGPGTRLTVL.